The TCR beta chain under discussion was sequenced for a study of human T cells and chemical hapten exposure. As originally analysed: There were a median of around 100,000 TCRs per sample, with a range from roughly 20,000 to 700,000. One entry per CDR3 protein results from TCRdb running MiXCR on the RACE reads. Clone size and V and J calls follow TCRdb, not the original study. The sample carries approximately 370,000 distinct CDR3 sequences, about 5.4% recorded once. Germline V lookup: CDR1 SGHNT, CDR2 YYREEE (reference sequence). The V end was cut by 3 bases, the J end by 0 bases, with 12 bases between. The CDR3 runs to 15 residues. This clonotype was observed at least ten times. The time point: pre-sensitization, week 0. Treatment indicated: therapeutic diphenylcyclopropenone sensitization with weekly scalp DPC. Alopecia patients, 18 to 70 years old and DPC-suitable, served as donors.

Here the sequenced sample was whole blood, taken in connection with sensitization to the hapten diphenylcyclopropenone (DPC). The chain couples TRBV5-4 to TRBJ1-2, with D unresolved. The TCR originated in a woman under 30 with alopecia areata. Some clones in this sample may be carry-over from other donors' samples. The CDR3 nucleotides read TGTGCCAGCAGCTCGCACCCGGGTTCTAACTATGGCTACACCTTC. It codes for CASSSHPGSNYGYTF. Full variable domain (rest looked up from reference TRBV5-4 and TRBJ1-2): ETGVTQSPTHLIKTRGQQVTLRCSSQSGHNTVSWYQQALGQGPQFIFQYYREEENGRGNFPPRFSGLQFPNYSSELNVNALELDDSALYLCASSSHPGSNYGYTFGSGTRLTVV.